The clone carrying this TCR beta chain was seen a handful of times. Its antigen is unidentified. This sample stems from a study of blood T cells in healthy people across ages. V was clipped by 4 bases and J by 4 bases; unmatched bases: 12. Germline V gene data show CDR1 as MNHNY and CDR2 as SVGAGI (reference sequence). This CDR3 spans 17 amino acids. Through a sample-barcoded 5' primer and a J-beta primer mix, a second PCR was run for 7 to 11 cycles. TCRdb ran MiXCR on the 5' RACE reads and lists one entry per CDR3 protein. The data contain hundreds of thousands of distinct CDR3 sequences, 25% to 30% of them singletons. Overall study results and limits: Comparison with aged donors showed that long-lived donors had more naive CD4+ cells and higher diversity. Possibly confounding the expanded clonotype changes was the fact that donor CMV status was unknown.

The chain carries TRBV6-6 and TRBJ2-3, with TRBD2 matching over 9 bases. The sequencing sample was made of blood. The receptor comes from a woman aged 80 or over in good health. CDR3 region: CASSFPLAGGRPDTQYF. CDR3 DNA sequence: TGTGCCAGCAGTTTTCCCTTGGCGGGGGGGCGGCCAGATACGCAGTATTTT.